This TCR beta chain was sequenced during a study of PD-1 blockade in mismatch repair-deficient tumors. As for the study in general: Patients had about a dozen mismatch repair-deficient cancer types, all previously treated and progressing. Notes on the study in general: Rapid post-treatment expansion, then contraction, generally preceding radiologic response, marked tumor-resident clones.

Libraries were prepared by immunoSEQ multiplex PCR; TCRdb keeps only in-frame clonotypes and omits some of them. The sample has tens of thousands of clones; 65% to 85% are singletons. Mismatch repair deficiency was confirmed in all patients, by PCR or immunohistochemistry. A few pembrolizumab responders had their TCRs sequenced. Trimming removed 3 bases from V and 4 bases from J, with 9 bases in between. CDR3 length equals 14 residues. CDR1 is SNHLY and CDR2 is FYNNEI in the germline V gene. Note on this clone: Its matching antigen is unknown.

The clonotype originates from an adult with mismatch repair-deficient cancer. This chain joins TRBV2 and TRBJ1-4; D unresolved. Sequenced material: peripheral blood, taken about 20 weeks after starting pembrolizumab. The CDR3 reads CASSDGQDNEKLFF. The CDR3 DNA is TGTGCCAGCAGTGATGGGCAGGATAATGAAAAACTGTTTTTT.